These 30 T cell receptor beta chains were sequenced from one sample in a study of blood T cell repertoires in COVID-19. Using immunoSEQ multiplex PCR, the repertoire was profiled, and TCRdb retains in-frame clones only, with some absent. The sample carries roughly 130,000 clones, more than 75% recorded once. Specimen: peripheral blood. Receptors were obtained from a man between 60 and 75 years old with COVID-19, enrolled during active disease.

The CDR3 region has the DNA TGTGCCAGCAGCTCCCTCGACTTGGGAAAACTGTTTTTT. Translating gives CASSSLDLGKLFF. The chain uses TRBV7-9 and TRBJ1-4, with unresolved D. Germline CDR1 and CDR2: SEHNR and FQNEAQ (reference sequence). V was clipped by 4 bases and J by 10 bases, with 13 bases between them. The CDR3 length is 13 residues.

The chain has TRBV2 and TRBJ1-2; tentative D call: TRBD1 (6 bases). Per the germline V gene, CDR1 is SNHLY and CDR2 is FYNNEI. Deletions cut 1 base from V and 4 bases from J, with 10 bases between. The length of the CDR3 is 14 residues. As DNA, the CDR3 is TGTGCCAGCAGTGAAGAAGACAGGAGCTATGGCTACACCTTC. It codes for CASSEEDRSYGYTF. Complete variable domain (other parts from reference TRBV2 and TRBJ1-2): EPEVTQTPSHQVTQMGQEVILRCVPISNHLYFYWYRQILGQKVEFLVSFYNNEISEKSEIFDDQFSVERPDGSNFTLKIRSTKLEDSAMYFCASSEEDRSYGYTFGSGTRLTVV.

Points on this clone: Relative to the germline gene, one junction end is altered; a read error may explain this. This chain joins TRBV9 and TRBJ1-2, with unresolved D. CDR3 length equals 10 residues. Germline V gene data show CDR1 as SGDLS and CDR2 as YYNGEE. CDR3 bases: TGTGCCAGCAGCGTAGCGCCAGAAGACTTC. Protein product: CASSVAPEDF.

V and J are TRBV4-1 and TRBJ2-1; D uncertain. This CDR3 spans 11 amino acids. The germline V gene encodes CDR1 MGHRA and CDR2 YSYEKL. Trimming shortened V by 2 bases and J by 9 bases, and 5 bases separated the two germline ends. The CDR3 DNA is TGCGCCAGCAGCCAACTAGGTGAGCAGTTCTTC. Amino acids: CASSQLGEQFF.

This sequence joins TRBV5-4 and TRBJ2-3; 7 positions match TRBD2. Germline trimming cut 0 bases from V and 2 bases from J; bases unmatched to any gene: 9. CDR3 size: 17 residues. Germline assignment: CDR1 SGHNT and CDR2 YYREEE (reference sequence). This chain's CDR3 is CASSLDLAAGVTDTQYF. The CDR3 DNA reads as TGTGCCAGCAGCTTGGATCTCGCGGCGGGGGTCACAGATACGCAGTATTTT.

This chain joins TRBV19 and TRBJ2-3, with a possible D match to TRBD2 (6 bases). Trimming pared 5 bases from V and 6 bases from J, leaving 12 bases between. Germline-derived CDR1 and CDR2 are LNHDA and SQIVND (reference sequence). This CDR3 comprises 13 residues. CDR3 amino acids: CASSSREPDTQYF. The CDR3, as DNA: TGTGCCAGTAGTTCCCGGGAGCCTGATACGCAGTATTTT.

This chain joins TRBV6-5 and TRBJ1-1; TRBD1 matches 7 bases. CDR1 and CDR2 from the germline V gene are MNHEY and SVGAGI. The V segment lost 6 bases and the J segment 4 bases; nucleotides outside the gene matches: 5. This CDR3 is built from 13 residues. The CDR3 spells CASRLRTGTEAFF. CDR3 in DNA: TGTGCCAGCAGGTTACGGACAGGCACTGAAGCTTTCTTT.

The table lists this clone with a few counts. The chain uses TRBV29-1 and TRBJ2-7; weak D call: TRBD2 (6 bases). Deletions cut 7 bases from V and 6 bases from J, with 19 bases between. The germline V gene encodes CDR1 SQVTM and CDR2 ANQGSEA. The CDR3 sequence is 13 residues long. The DNA of the CDR3 is TGCAGCGCGGAGCGGGCAGGGAATGGCGAGCAGTACTTC. It encodes CSAERAGNGEQYF.

This chain joins TRBV11-2 and TRBJ2-1; D is possibly TRBD2 (5 bases). V lost 4 bases, J lost 5 bases, and 12 bases lay in between. The CDR3 has 14 residues. CDR1 is SGHAT, CDR2 FQNNGV, per germline. This CDR3 is CASSSRGRNNEQFF. For the CDR3, the DNA is TGTGCCAGCAGCTCTAGAGGGCGGAACAATGAGCAGTTCTTC.

The chain joins TRBV10-2 to TRBJ2-3; weak D call: TRBD1 (6 bases). The CDR3 length is 17 residues. Trimming stripped 2 bases from V and 2 bases from J, with 17 bases between. CDR1 is WSHSY, CDR2 SAAADI, per germline. CDR3 nucleotides: TGCGCCAGCAGTGAGCCGAACAGGGTGGGGTACACAGATACGCAGTATTTT. Translation: CASSEPNRVGYTDTQYF.

This clone has only one observation. The chain uses TRBV7-2 and TRBJ2-3, with 8 bases identical to TRBD2. CDR3 size: 15 residues. The V gene's germline CDR1 is SGHTA and CDR2 FQGNSA. The ends lost 5 bases at V and 3 bases at J; junction bases unmatched: 7. The CDR3 here is CASSQSQRETDTQYF. The CDR3 coding sequence is TGTGCCAGCAGCCAGAGTCAGCGGGAGACAGATACGCAGTATTTT.

The rearrangement links TRBV19 to TRBJ2-7, with 11 bases aligning to TRBD2. Germline-derived CDR1 and CDR2 are LNHDA and SQIVND (reference sequence). The CDR3 covers 20 residues. J was trimmed by 2 bases and V by 11 bases; bases with no gene match: 26. The CDR3 sequence: CAYTGLFDTGTSGSTYEQYF. CDR3 coding DNA: TGTGCCTATACGGGACTTTTCGACACCGGGACTAGCGGTTCTACCTACGAGCAGTACTTC.

The chain links TRBV6-5 to TRBJ2-2; TRBD2 is a possible D gene (6 bases). Germline loops: CDR1 MNHEY, CDR2 SVGAGI. CDR3 length equals 12 residues. Trimming left V 6 bases short and J 8 bases short, with 10 bases between. CDR3 sequence (DNA): TGTGCCAGCAGCACGGGACTTGGGGAGCTGTTTTTT. It specifies CASSTGLGELFF.

This clone was seen a single time. This rearrangement joins TRBV30 to TRBJ1-3, with D perhaps TRBD1 (6 bases). Germline CDR1 is GTSNPN and CDR2 is SVGIG (reference sequence). There are 17 residues in the CDR3. V lost 2 bases to trimming and J lost 0 bases, with 17 bases between them. Written as DNA, the CDR3 is TGTGCCTGGAGTACAAAGACAGGTGATTTCTCTGGAAACACCATATATTTT. Its protein is CAWSTKTGDFSGNTIYF.

The genes are TRBV18 and TRBJ2-1, with TRBD2 matching 10 bases. The germline V gene has CDR1 KGHSH and CDR2 LQKENI. After removal of 6 bases from V and 7 bases from J, the junction contained 9 bases not matched to a gene. This CDR3 region has 15 residues. As DNA, the CDR3 is TGTGCCAGCTCGTTTACTAGCGGGATACTGAATGAGCAGTTCTTC. The encoded protein is CASSFTSGILNEQFF.

In this sample, this clone turned up once. The chain combines TRBV24-1 with TRBJ2-1, with D unclear. V was trimmed by 2 bases and J by 7 bases, leaving 8 bases between them. The length of the CDR3 is 13 residues. Germline V gene data show CDR1 as KGHDR and CDR2 as SFDVKD. The DNA for the CDR3 is TGTGCCACCAGTGATTCGCTAGTAAATGAGCAGTTCTTC. Protein sequence: CATSDSLVNEQFF.

The chain recombines TRBV10-1 with TRBJ1-4; 8 nucleotides align to TRBD1. Germline V lookup: CDR1 WNHNN, CDR2 SYGVQD (reference sequence). This CDR3 has 17 residues. V lost 3 bases, J lost 8 bases, and 14 bases stayed unmatched. This chain's CDR3 is CASSDSLRGTGEEKLFF. The CDR3, as DNA: TGCGCCAGCAGTGACTCCCTTCGCGGGACAGGAGAGGAAAAACTGTTTTTT.

V and J are TRBV4-1 and TRBJ2-2, with a weak D call TRBD2 (6 bases). Trimming cost V 3 bases and J 5 bases, with 16 bases left between them. This CDR3 comprises 16 residues. The V gene's germline CDR1 is MGHRA and CDR2 YSYEKL. CDR3 region: CASSHNSGVGTGELFF. CDR3 coding DNA: TGCGCCAGCAGCCATAATAGCGGAGTGGGGACCGGGGAGCTGTTTTTT.

This rearrangement joins TRBV3-1 (or the pseudogene TRBV3-2) to TRBJ2-7; D remains unclear. Germline CDR1 reads LGHDT; CDR2 reads YNNKEL (reference sequence). The CDR3 has 12 residues. V was cut by 0 bases and J by 7 bases, with 7 bases left in between. Written as DNA, the CDR3 is TGTGCCAGCAGCCAAGATAGGCGGGAGCAGTACTTC. Its protein is CASSQDRREQYF.

Here the CDR3 DNA reads TGTGTCAGAAGCTTTAGCCCCTCCTACGAGCAGTACTTC. Translated: CVRSFSPSYEQYF. The chain joins TRBV7-5 to TRBJ2-7; the DNA was not used to check the table's D call, TRBD2. TRBV7-5 has pseudogene status. The CDR3 is made up of 13 amino acids.

The gene calls are TRBV29-1 and TRBJ2-7; 11 nucleotides match TRBD1. This CDR3 contains 12 residues. CDR1 and CDR2 from the germline V gene are SQVTM and ANQGSEA. V trimming: 6 bases; J trimming: 7 bases; junction bases outside the gene matches: 5. The DNA of the CDR3 is TGCAGCGTCCGGACAGGGGGCTGGGAGCAGTACTTC. Encoded protein: CSVRTGGWEQYF.

The CDR3 DNA reads TGTGCCAGCACCATTGGACAGGGCGCAGAGACCCAGTACTTC. This sequence encodes CASTIGQGAETQYF. This sequence joins TRBV6-5 and TRBJ2-5; 8 bases map to TRBD1. Germline V gene data show CDR1 as MNHEY and CDR2 as SVGAGI. The junction had 8 bases not matched to a gene; V was cut back by 7 bases and J by 4 bases. This CDR3 has 14 residues.

This chain links TRBV24-1 with TRBJ2-6, with D perhaps TRBD1 (6 bases). V lost 6 bases and J 0 bases, leaving 11 bases between the germline ends. CDR3 length equals 16 residues. Germline CDR1 KGHDR, CDR2 SFDVKD. CDR3 in amino acids: CATSQDSISGANVLTF. CDR3 bases: TGTGCCACCAGTCAGGACAGTATCTCTGGGGCCAACGTCCTGACTTTC.

This chain uses TRBV3-1 (or the pseudogene TRBV3-2) with TRBJ1-2; TRBD1 matches 11 bases. The CDR3 has 14 amino acids. Germline V gives CDR1 LGHDT, CDR2 YNNKEL (reference sequence). Losses at the gene ends were 2 bases for V and 6 bases for J; bases not matched to a gene: 2. CDR3 sequence (DNA): TGTGCCAGCAGCCAATGGGACAGGGGGAATGGCTACACCTTC. This encodes CASSQWDRGNGYTF.

Only one count was recorded for this clone. The chain recombines TRBV10-3 with TRBJ2-3; D is uncertain. The CDR3 covers 15 residues. Germline loops: CDR1 ENHRY, CDR2 SYGVKD. V was trimmed by 3 bases and J by 3 bases, leaving 13 bases between them. The CDR3 coding sequence is TGTGCCATCAGTGATGGAGACTTGAGTACAGATACGCAGTATTTT. Its protein product is CAISDGDLSTDTQYF.

Note on this clone: Other DNA sequences in the same sample also yield this CDR3. This sequence joins TRBV7-6 and TRBJ2-7; a possible D gene is TRBD1 (5 bases). V was clipped by 1 base and J by 1 base, with 17 bases between them. The CDR3 covers 17 residues. Germline-derived CDR1 and CDR2 are SGHVS and FNYEAQ. The CDR3 DNA follows: TGTGCCAGCAGCTTAGGACATCAGAGTCAGGGATCCTACGAGCAGTACTTC. Protein sequence: CASSLGHQSQGSYEQYF.

J is TRBJ2-1 and V is TRBV23-1; the match to TRBD2 covers 9 bases. TRBV23-1 is annotated as an ORF whose role is uncertain. The V segment lost 4 bases and the J segment 2 bases; nucleotides outside the gene matches: 6. The CDR3 extends over 16 amino acids. This CDR3 reads CASSPLERGAYNEQFF. The CDR3 nucleotides are TGCGCCAGCAGTCCCCTAGAGCGGGGGGCCTACAATGAGCAGTTCTTC.

To note about this clone: The junction shows a germline mismatch at one end, possibly a read error. The chain has TRBV7-7 and TRBJ2-7; TRBD1 is a possible D gene (6 bases). Germline CDR1 reads SSHAT; CDR2 reads FNYEAQ (reference sequence). CDR3 length: 13 residues. The CDR3, as DNA: TGTGCTAGCAGCTCCGGACAGTCCTACGAGCAGTACTTC. It is translated as CASSSGQSYEQYF.

The rearrangement links TRBV3-1 (or the pseudogene TRBV3-2) to TRBJ1-2; D remains ambiguous. Germline CDR1 and CDR2: LGHDT and YNNKEL (reference sequence). The CDR3 is 14 amino acids. V was trimmed by 6 bases and J by 2 bases, leaving 13 bases between them. CDR3 DNA sequence: TGTGCCAGCAGGACACGATCCGAAAACTATGGCTACACCTTC. This gives the protein CASRTRSENYGYTF.

The rearrangement joins TRBV5-1 to TRBJ1-3; 10 nucleotides agree with TRBD1. Germline trimming cut 2 bases from V and 0 bases from J; bases unmatched to any gene: 8. The CDR3 length is 18 residues. Germline CDR1 SGHRS, CDR2 YFSETQ. CDR3 protein: CASSFDRDRGGSGNTIYF. The DNA of the CDR3 is TGCGCCAGCAGCTTTGACCGGGACAGGGGTGGCTCTGGAAACACCATATATTTT.